This T cell receptor (beta chain) was captured by sequencing in a study of T cell responses to AZD1222 COVID-19 vaccine. Per the germline V gene, CDR1 is MNHEY and CDR2 is SMNVEV (reference sequence). With 7 bases removed from V and 2 bases from J, the gap between germline ends came to 14 bases. This CDR3 has 15 residues. The table came from immunoSEQ multiplex PCR; TCRdb's copy has only in-frame clones and leaves some out. The sample lists 180,000 or so clones; around 90% were seen once. The gene calls are TRBV27 and TRBJ2-2, with a possible D match to TRBD2 (6 bases). This clonotype was obtained from an adult who received the MenACWY meningococcal vaccine as a control. The sequences come from peripheral blood, collected 28 days after the second dose of the MenACWY control vaccine. The CDR3 spells CASTQLAVNTGELFF. As DNA, the CDR3 is TGTGCCAGCACCCAACTAGCAGTCAACACCGGGGAGCTGTTTTTT.